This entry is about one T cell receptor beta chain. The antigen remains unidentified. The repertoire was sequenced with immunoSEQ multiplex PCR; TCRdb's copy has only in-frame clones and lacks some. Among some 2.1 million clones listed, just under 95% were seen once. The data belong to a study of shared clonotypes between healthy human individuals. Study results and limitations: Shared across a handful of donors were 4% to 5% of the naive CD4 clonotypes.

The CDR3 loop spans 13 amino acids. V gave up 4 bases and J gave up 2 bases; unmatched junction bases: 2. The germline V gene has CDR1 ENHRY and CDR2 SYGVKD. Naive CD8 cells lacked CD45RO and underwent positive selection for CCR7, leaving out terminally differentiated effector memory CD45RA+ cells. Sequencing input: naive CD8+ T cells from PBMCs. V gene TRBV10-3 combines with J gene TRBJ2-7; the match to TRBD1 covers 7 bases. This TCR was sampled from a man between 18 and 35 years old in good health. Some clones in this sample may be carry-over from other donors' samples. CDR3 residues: CAISGDSTYEQYF. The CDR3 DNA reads TGTGCCATCAGTGGGGACAGCACCTACGAGCAGTACTTC.